The 5 T cell receptor beta chains listed next were all sequenced from one sample in a study of PD-1 blockade in classical Hodgkin lymphoma. Profiling relied on immunoSEQ multiplex PCR, and the TCRdb table lists in-frame clones only, not all of them. The data contain around 6,200 clones, approximately 71% of them seen just once; the ten biggest clones take up approximately 13%. Time point meaning: cycle 4 day 1 (C4D1), after six to seven weeks of nivolumab. Exposure to brentuximab vedotin varied, and each patient had relapsed following autologous stem cell transplantation. PBMCs were thawed, and CD8+ T cells were then isolated from them by magnetic negative selection. The starting material was CD8+ T cells from blood, obtained before the fourth cycle of nivolumab. Receptors were obtained from a human donor with classical Hodgkin lymphoma.

CDR3 in amino acids: CASSPILRPDRGWDEKLFF. CDR3 in DNA: TGTGCCAGCAGTCCTATCCTCCGACCGGACAGGGGGTGGGATGAAAAACTGTTTTTT. The chain combines TRBV27 with TRBJ1-4, with 10 bases matching TRBD1. After removal of 5 bases from V and 6 bases from J, the junction contained 18 bases not matched to a gene. Germline CDR1 is MNHEY and CDR2 is SMNVEV (reference sequence). This CDR3 is built from 19 residues.

The chain uses TRBV28 and TRBJ2-5; 11 bases align to TRBD1. V dropped 11 bases and J dropped 5; count of bases not matched to a gene: 7. Germline CDR1 MDHEN, CDR2 SYDVKM. The length of the CDR3 is 13 residues. The CDR3 sequence is CAVGTGGEETQYF. Written as DNA, the CDR3 is TGTGCCGTTGGGACAGGGGGAGAGGAGACCCAGTACTTC. The complete variable domain, with remaining parts taken from reference TRBV28 and TRBJ2-5, reads DVKVTQSSRYLVKRTGEKVFLECVQDMDHENMFWYRQDPGLGLRLIYFSYDVKMKEKGDIPEGYSVSREKKERFSLILESASTNQTSMYLCAVGTGGEETQYFGPGTRLLVL.

The genes are TRBV27 and TRBJ2-7; TRBD1 or TRBD2 may be the D gene (5 bases each). Trimming stripped 3 bases from V and 5 bases from J, with 11 bases between. This CDR3 is built from 13 residues. Germline V gives CDR1 MNHEY, CDR2 SMNVEV (reference sequence). The CDR3 sequence: CASSFGTSNEQYF. Here the CDR3 DNA reads TGTGCCAGCAGTTTTGGGACGTCGAACGAGCAGTACTTC.

The chain joins TRBV7-8 to TRBJ2-3; D is unclear. CDR3 length equals 15 residues. Germline loops: CDR1 SGHVS, CDR2 FQNEAQ. V gave up 4 bases and J gave up 0 bases, with 11 bases separating them. In DNA form, the CDR3 reads TGTGCCAGCAGCTGGCACGGACCAAGCACAGATACGCAGTATTTT. It codes for CASSWHGPSTDTQYF.

This clone was counted between two and nine times. In the same sample, other DNA sequences code for this CDR3. V and J are TRBV4-1 and TRBJ2-7, with TRBD1 matching over 8 bases. There are 16 residues in the CDR3. CDR1 MGHRA and CDR2 YSYEKL come from the germline V gene. V gave up 0 bases and J gave up 2 bases; unmatched junction bases: 6. The CDR3 region has the DNA TGCGCCAGCAGCCAAGATGGACAGGGCCTTACCTACGAGCAGTACTTC. Residues: CASSQDGQGLTYEQYF.